This is a list of T cell receptor beta chains from one sample in a study of T cell repertoires in cytomegalovirus infection. These receptors' antigens are unknown. TCRdb itself ran the reads through MiXCR, one entry per CDR3 protein. Found here are 80,000 or so distinct CDR3 sequences, roughly a quarter of them singletons; the top ten hold around 50%. This specimen was CD8+ T cells from cultured PBMCs, taken from culture after CMV antigen stimulation. These receptors came from a human donor in good health (CMV status not recorded). Some clones in this sample may be carry-over from other donors' samples. CDR3s include the opening cysteine and the closing phenylalanine or tryptophan. A D gene is named only where the DNA matches it firmly. Where a row states a size, it is once, few, many or the class of an expanded clone; other rows omit it.

CDR3 protein: CASSGGLSTDTQYF; CDR3 DNA: TGTGCCAGCAGCGGGGGGCTTAGCACAGATACGCAGTATTTT; D gene: -; J gene: TRBJ2-3; V gene: TRBV2; clone size: many
CDR3 protein: CAWSEGLGGSEAFF; CDR3 DNA: TGTGCCTGGAGTGAGGGTCTAGGGGGGTCTGAAGCTTTCTTT; D gene: -; J gene: TRBJ1-1; V gene: TRBV30; clone size: -
CDR3 protein: CASSGEYQTDTQYF; CDR3 DNA: TGTGCCAGCAGCGGAGAGTACCAAACAGATACGCAGTATTTT; D gene: -; J gene: TRBJ2-3; V gene: TRBV7-6; clone size: medium-sized
CDR3 protein: CASSYVQGRNEQYF; CDR3 DNA: TGTGCCAGCAGTTATGTACAGGGGAGGAACGAGCAGTACTTC; D gene: -; J gene: TRBJ2-7; V gene: TRBV6-1; clone size: -
CDR3 protein: CASKPHGGSFNEQFF; CDR3 DNA: TGTGCCAGTAAACCCCATGGCGGGAGTTTTAATGAGCAGTTCTTC; D gene: TRBD2; J gene: TRBJ2-1; V gene: TRBV19; clone size: many
CDR3 protein: CASSQDHYRADTQYF; CDR3 DNA: TGTGCCAGCAGCCAAGATCACTACCGCGCAGATACGCAGTATTTT; D gene: -; J gene: TRBJ2-3; V gene: TRBV4-2; clone size: few
CDR3 protein: CASSQEVGRGVRDTQYF; CDR3 DNA: TGCGCCAGCAGCCAAGAAGTAGGACGGGGAGTTCGAGATACGCAGTATTTT; D gene: -; J gene: TRBJ2-3; V gene: TRBV4-1; clone size: many
CDR3 protein: CASSTLLAGGLETQYF; CDR3 DNA: TGTGCCAGTAGCACCCTCCTAGCGGGAGGCTTGGAGACCCAGTACTTC; D gene: TRBD2; J gene: TRBJ2-5; V gene: TRBV19; clone size: few
CDR3 protein: CASSPIKTGGRNQPQHF; CDR3 DNA: TGTGCCAGCAGCCCTATTAAGACAGGGGGCCGGAATCAGCCCCAGCATTTT; D gene: TRBD1; J gene: TRBJ1-5; V gene: TRBV7-9; clone size: many
CDR3 protein: CASSSSGRGYEQYF; CDR3 DNA: TGTGCCAGCAGTTCTAGCGGGAGAGGCTACGAGCAGTACTTC; D gene: TRBD2; J gene: TRBJ2-7; V gene: TRBV6-2/TRBV6-3; clone size: few
CDR3 protein: CASSLNSGGAGETQYF; CDR3 DNA: TGTGCCAGCAGCTTGAACTCAGGGGGCGCGGGAGAGACCCAGTACTTC; D gene: TRBD1; J gene: TRBJ2-5; V gene: TRBV7-8; clone size: few
CDR3 protein: CASSQETENTGELFF; CDR3 DNA: TGCGCCAGCAGCCAAGAAACAGAGAACACCGGGGAGCTGTTTTTT; D gene: -; J gene: TRBJ2-2; V gene: TRBV4-3; clone size: -
CDR3 protein: CASSGGATEAFF; CDR3 DNA: TGTGCCAGCAGCGGAGGAGCGACTGAAGCTTTCTTT; D gene: -; J gene: TRBJ1-1; V gene: TRBV9; clone size: many
CDR3 protein: CASSQGELAEWGELFF; CDR3 DNA: TGCGCCAGCAGCCAAGGAGAACTAGCGGAGTGGGGGGAGCTGTTTTTT; D gene: TRBD2; J gene: TRBJ2-2; V gene: TRBV4-3; clone size: few
CDR3 protein: CASSALALPRETQYF; CDR3 DNA: TGTGCCAGCAGTGCCCTAGCCCTACCGAGGGAGACCCAGTACTTC; D gene: -; J gene: TRBJ2-5; V gene: TRBV6-1; clone size: many
CDR3 protein: CASSVSGGANRETQYF; CDR3 DNA: TGTGCCAGCAGCGTTAGCGGGGGGGCTAATCGAGAGACCCAGTACTTC; D gene: TRBD2; J gene: TRBJ2-5; V gene: TRBV11-2; clone size: few
CDR3 protein: CASSPLDEQFF; CDR3 DNA: TGTGCCAGCAGTCCTTTGGATGAGCAGTTCTTC; D gene: -; J gene: TRBJ2-1; V gene: TRBV6-2/TRBV6-3; clone size: many
CDR3 protein: CASSEQGSNSPLHF; CDR3 DNA: TGCGCCAGCAGCGAACAGGGCTCGAATTCACCCCTCCACTTT; D gene: -; J gene: TRBJ1-6; V gene: TRBV4-1; clone size: -
CDR3 protein: CASSQTDTAGTSTDTQYF; CDR3 DNA: TGCGCCAGCAGCCAGACAGACACCGCCGGGACCAGCACAGATACGCAGTATTTT; D gene: -; J gene: TRBJ2-3; V gene: TRBV4-1; clone size: -
CDR3 protein: CSAREWDGNTEAFF; CDR3 DNA: TGCAGTGCTAGAGAATGGGACGGGAACACTGAAGCTTTCTTT; D gene: -; J gene: TRBJ1-1; V gene: TRBV20-1; clone size: few
CDR3 protein: CSARDGGDYEQYF; CDR3 DNA: TGCAGTGCTAGAGATGGGGGAGACTACGAGCAGTACTTC; D gene: -; J gene: TRBJ2-7; V gene: TRBV20-1; clone size: -
CDR3 protein: CASGLVSVVGDTEAFF; CDR3 DNA: TGTGCTAGTGGTTTGGTATCCGTGGTTGGGGACACTGAAGCTTTCTTT; D gene: -; J gene: TRBJ1-1; V gene: TRBV12-5; clone size: few
CDR3 protein: CASRYRTGGNQPQHF; CDR3 DNA: TGTGCCAGTAGATACAGGACAGGGGGTAATCAGCCCCAGCATTTT; D gene: TRBD1; J gene: TRBJ1-5; V gene: TRBV19; clone size: -
CDR3 protein: CASRPGTGINQPQHF; CDR3 DNA: TGTGCCAGCAGACCAGGGACGGGAATAAATCAGCCCCAGCATTTT; D gene: -; J gene: TRBJ1-5; V gene: TRBV6-1; clone size: few
CDR3 protein: CATSRGGLTDTQYF; CDR3 DNA: TGTGCCACCAGCAGAGGGGGGCTCACAGATACGCAGTATTTT; D gene: -; J gene: TRBJ2-3; V gene: TRBV15; clone size: -
CDR3 protein: CASSEVGGRETQYF; CDR3 DNA: TGCGCCAGCAGTGAAGTGGGGGGGCGAGAGACCCAGTACTTC; D gene: -; J gene: TRBJ2-5; V gene: TRBV10-2; clone size: -
CDR3 protein: CASSPPDRNNYGYTF; CDR3 DNA: TGTGCCAGCAGCCCCCCGGACCGGAACAACTATGGCTACACCTTC; D gene: -; J gene: TRBJ1-2; V gene: TRBV7-3; clone size: few
CDR3 protein: CASSLGGVVAFF; CDR3 DNA: TGTGCCAGCAGCTTAGGAGGGGTTGTAGCTTTCTTT; D gene: -; J gene: TRBJ1-1; V gene: TRBV7-9; clone size: few
CDR3 protein: CASSSTGQANTGELFF; CDR3 DNA: TGTGCCAGCAGTTCCACGGGACAGGCGAACACCGGGGAGCTGTTTTTT; D gene: TRBD1; J gene: TRBJ2-2; V gene: TRBV11-2; clone size: -
CDR3 protein: CATSGDGQVGEQYF; CDR3 DNA: TGTGCCACCTCAGGGGATGGACAGGTGGGCGAGCAGTACTTC; D gene: TRBD1; J gene: TRBJ2-7; V gene: TRBV6-1; clone size: -
CDR3 protein: CATEGQNTDTQYF; CDR3 DNA: TGTGCCACGGAGGGACAAAACACAGATACGCAGTATTTT; D gene: -; J gene: TRBJ2-3; V gene: TRBV7-9; clone size: medium-sized